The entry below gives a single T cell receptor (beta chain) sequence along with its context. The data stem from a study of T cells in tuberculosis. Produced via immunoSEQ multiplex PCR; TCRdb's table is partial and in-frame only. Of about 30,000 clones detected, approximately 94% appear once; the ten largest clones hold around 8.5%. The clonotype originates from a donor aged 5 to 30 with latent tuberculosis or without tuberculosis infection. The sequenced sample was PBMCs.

CDR3: CASRPSGALYGYTF. In DNA form, the CDR3 reads TGTGCCAGCAGACCTTCAGGGGCTCTCTATGGCTACACCTTC. The chain combines TRBV27 with TRBJ1-2; a weak D match, TRBD1 (6 bases). The germline gives CDR1 MNHEY, CDR2 SMNVEV (reference sequence). V lost 6 bases and J 4 bases, leaving 15 bases between the germline ends. This CDR3 has 14 amino acids.